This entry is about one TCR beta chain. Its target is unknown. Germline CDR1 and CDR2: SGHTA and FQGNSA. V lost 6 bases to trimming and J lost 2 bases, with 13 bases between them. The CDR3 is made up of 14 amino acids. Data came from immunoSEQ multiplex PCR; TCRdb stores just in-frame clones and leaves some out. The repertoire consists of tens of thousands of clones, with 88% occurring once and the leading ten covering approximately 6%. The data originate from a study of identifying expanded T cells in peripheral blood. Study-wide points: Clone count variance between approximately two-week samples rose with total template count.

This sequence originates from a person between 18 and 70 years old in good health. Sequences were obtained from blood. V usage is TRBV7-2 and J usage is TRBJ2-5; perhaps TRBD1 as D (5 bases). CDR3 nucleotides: TGTGCCAGCAGACCCGGACATATACAAGAGACCCAGTACTTC. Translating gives CASRPGHIQETQYF.